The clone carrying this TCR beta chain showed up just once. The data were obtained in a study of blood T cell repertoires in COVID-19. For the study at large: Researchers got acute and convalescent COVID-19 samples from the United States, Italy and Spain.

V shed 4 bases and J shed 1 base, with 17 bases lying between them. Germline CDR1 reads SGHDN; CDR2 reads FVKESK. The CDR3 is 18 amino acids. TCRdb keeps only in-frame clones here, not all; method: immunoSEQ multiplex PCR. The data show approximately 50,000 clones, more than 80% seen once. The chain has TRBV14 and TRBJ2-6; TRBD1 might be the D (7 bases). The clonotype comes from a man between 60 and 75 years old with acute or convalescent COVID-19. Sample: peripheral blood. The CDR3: CASSPGQRRGSGANVLTF. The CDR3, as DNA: TGTGCCAGCAGCCCGGGACAGCGGAGGGGGTCTGGGGCCAACGTCCTGACTTTC.